This T cell receptor (beta chain) was documented in a study of cytomegalovirus exposure and HLA in healthy donors. General study findings and limits: Investigators reported 150 to 200 TCR beta chains as tied to cytomegalovirus. Per published reports, the classifier diagnosed cytomegalovirus status with high specificity and sensitivity.

Concerning this clone itself: No antigen is known for it.

Only in-frame clones appear in the TCRdb table, and some are missing; sequencing was by immunoSEQ multiplex PCR. This sample has roughly 150,000 clones, with around four fifths found just once. V dropped 8 bases and J dropped 1; count of bases not matched to a gene: 6. Germline V CDR1 and CDR2: MNHNS, SASEGT. The CDR3 has 14 residues. This rearrangement joins TRBV6-1 to TRBJ2-7, with 9 nucleotides matching TRBD2. This TCR came from a man aged 25 to 40 in good health and CMV-seropositive. Sequencing used PBMCs. CDR3 sequence: CASVLAGFSYEQYF. CDR3 sequence (DNA): TGTGCCAGCGTTCTAGCGGGGTTTTCCTACGAGCAGTACTTC.